This record looks at one T cell receptor beta chain sequence and its context. Its target is unknown. The investigators split CD4+ cells into a CD45RA+ naive subset and a CD45RA-negative memory subset. The germline V gene has CDR1 SGHKS and CDR2 YYEKEE (reference sequence). This CDR3 contains 17 residues. Deletions cut 0 bases from V and 2 bases from J, with 16 bases between. These data are taken from a study of shared clonotypes between healthy human individuals. Across the study: Samples came from a couple of female and a few male donors aged 18 to 49. Study-level results: Incomplete sequencing of sorted subsets was indicated by rarefaction despite large depth.

The assay was carried out at the deep level. The assay was immunoSEQ multiplex PCR, and TCRdb's table has in-frame clones only and misses some. This table has 850,000 to 1,200,000 clones, under 80% appearing once. The origin of this receptor is a man in his late teens or twenties in good health. The chain uses TRBV5-5 and TRBJ2-3, with D perhaps matching TRBD1 (6 bases). The sample was memory CD4+ T cells sorted from blood. The subset: CD45RA-negative fraction. Here the CDR3 reads CASSLGHRTGSTDTQYF. The DNA for the CDR3 is TGTGCCAGCAGCTTGGGGCACCGAACAGGGTCCACAGATACGCAGTATTTT.